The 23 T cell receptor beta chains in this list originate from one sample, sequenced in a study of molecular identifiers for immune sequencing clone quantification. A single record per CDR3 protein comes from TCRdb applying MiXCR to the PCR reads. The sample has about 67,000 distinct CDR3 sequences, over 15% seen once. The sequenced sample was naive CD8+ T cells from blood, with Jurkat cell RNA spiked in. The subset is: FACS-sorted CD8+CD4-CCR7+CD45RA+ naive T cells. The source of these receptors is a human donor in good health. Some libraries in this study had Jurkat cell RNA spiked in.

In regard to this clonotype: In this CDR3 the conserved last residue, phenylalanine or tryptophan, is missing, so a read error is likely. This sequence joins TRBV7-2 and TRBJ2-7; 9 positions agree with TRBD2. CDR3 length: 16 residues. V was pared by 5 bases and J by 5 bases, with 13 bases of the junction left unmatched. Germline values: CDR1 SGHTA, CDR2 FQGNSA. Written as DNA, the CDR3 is TGTGCCAGCAGCCAAACAACTAGCGGGTGGGGCCACGAGCAGTACCCC. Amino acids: CASSQTTSGWGHEQYP.

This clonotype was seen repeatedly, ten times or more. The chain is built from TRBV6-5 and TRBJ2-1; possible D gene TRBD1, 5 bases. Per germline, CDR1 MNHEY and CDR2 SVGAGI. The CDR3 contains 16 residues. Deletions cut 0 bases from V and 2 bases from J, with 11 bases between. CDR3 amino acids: CASSYSVQGPYNEQFF. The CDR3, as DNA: TGTGCCAGCAGTTACTCGGTGCAGGGTCCCTACAATGAGCAGTTCTTC.

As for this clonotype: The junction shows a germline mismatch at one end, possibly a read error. CDR3 DNA sequence: TGCAGTGCTAGAGTAGTGGAGAATAACGAGCTGTACTTC. It encodes CSARVVENNELYF. The chain has TRBV20-1 and TRBJ2-7; D not certain. CDR1 is DFQATT and CDR2 is SNEGSKA in the germline V gene (reference sequence). The CDR3 runs to 13 residues.

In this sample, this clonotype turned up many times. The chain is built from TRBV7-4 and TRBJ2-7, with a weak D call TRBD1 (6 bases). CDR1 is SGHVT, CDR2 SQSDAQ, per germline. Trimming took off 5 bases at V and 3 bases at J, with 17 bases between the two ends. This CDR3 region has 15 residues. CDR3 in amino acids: CASSPLSLDSYEQYF. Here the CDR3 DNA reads TGTGCCAGCAGCCCCCTATCCTTGGACAGCTACGAGCAGTACTTC.

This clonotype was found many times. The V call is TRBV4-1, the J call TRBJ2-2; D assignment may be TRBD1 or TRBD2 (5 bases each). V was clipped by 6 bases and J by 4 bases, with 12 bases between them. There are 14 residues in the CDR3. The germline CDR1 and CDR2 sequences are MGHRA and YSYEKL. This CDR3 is CASSETGPTGELFF. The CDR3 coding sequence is TGCGCCAGCAGTGAGACGGGGCCCACCGGGGAGCTGTTTTTT.

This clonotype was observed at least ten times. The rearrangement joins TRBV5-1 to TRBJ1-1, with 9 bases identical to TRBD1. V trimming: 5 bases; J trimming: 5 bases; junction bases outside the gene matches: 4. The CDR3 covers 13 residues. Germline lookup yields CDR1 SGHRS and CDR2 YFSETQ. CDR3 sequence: CASRPDRGTEAFF. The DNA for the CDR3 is TGCGCCAGCAGACCCGACAGGGGGACTGAAGCTTTCTTT. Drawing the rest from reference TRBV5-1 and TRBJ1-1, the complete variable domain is KAGVTQTPRYLIKTRGQQVTLSCSPISGHRSVSWYQQTPGQGLQFLFEYFSETQRNKGNFPGRFSGRQFSNSRSEMNVSTLELGDSALYLCASRPDRGTEAFFGQGTRLTVV.

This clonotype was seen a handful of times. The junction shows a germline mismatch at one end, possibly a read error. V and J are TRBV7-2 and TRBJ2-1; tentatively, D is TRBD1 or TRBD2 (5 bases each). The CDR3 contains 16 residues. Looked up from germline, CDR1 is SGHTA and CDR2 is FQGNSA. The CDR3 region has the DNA TGTGCCAGCAGCTTAAGGGGTCTGTCGGGATACAATGAGCGGTTCTTC. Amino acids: CASSLRGLSGYNERFF.

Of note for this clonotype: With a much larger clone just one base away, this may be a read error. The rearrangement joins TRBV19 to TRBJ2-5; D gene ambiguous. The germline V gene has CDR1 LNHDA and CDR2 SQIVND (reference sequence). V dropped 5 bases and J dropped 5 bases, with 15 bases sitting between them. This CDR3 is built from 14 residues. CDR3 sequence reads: CASSVIPASETQYF. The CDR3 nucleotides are TGTGCCAGTAGTGTTATCCCTGCCTCGGAGACCCAGTACTTC.

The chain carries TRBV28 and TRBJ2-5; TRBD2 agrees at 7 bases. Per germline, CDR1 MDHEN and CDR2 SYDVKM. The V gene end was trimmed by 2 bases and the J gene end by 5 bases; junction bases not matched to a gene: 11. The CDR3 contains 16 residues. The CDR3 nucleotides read TGTGCCAGCAGTTTAACGGTGGGAGGGTCCATCGAGACCCAGTACTTC. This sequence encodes CASSLTVGGSIETQYF.

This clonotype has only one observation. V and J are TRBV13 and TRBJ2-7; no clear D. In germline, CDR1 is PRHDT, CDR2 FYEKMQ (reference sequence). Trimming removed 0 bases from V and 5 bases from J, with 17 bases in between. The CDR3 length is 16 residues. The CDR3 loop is CASSLGLSDSRNEQYV. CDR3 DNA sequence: TGTGCCAGCAGCTTAGGCCTAAGCGATAGCCGCAACGAGCAGTACGTC.

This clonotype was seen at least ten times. The chain's CDR3 is CASSQTGFHEQYF. The CDR3 nucleotides are TGTGCCAGCAGTCAAACAGGGTTCCACGAGCAGTACTTC. The gene calls are TRBV12-3 or TRBV12-4 and TRBJ2-7; D possibly corresponds to TRBD1 (6 bases). Trimming took 5 bases from V and 5 from J, leaving 13 bases between them. The CDR3 length is 13 residues.

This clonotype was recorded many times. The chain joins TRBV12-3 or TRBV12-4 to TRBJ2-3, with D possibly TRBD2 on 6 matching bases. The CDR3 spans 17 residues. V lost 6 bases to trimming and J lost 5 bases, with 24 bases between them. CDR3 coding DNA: TGTGCCAGCAGCCCCCTTTTGGGCGGGGCCGTGGGAGATACGCAGTATTTT. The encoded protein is CASSPLLGGAVGDTQYF.

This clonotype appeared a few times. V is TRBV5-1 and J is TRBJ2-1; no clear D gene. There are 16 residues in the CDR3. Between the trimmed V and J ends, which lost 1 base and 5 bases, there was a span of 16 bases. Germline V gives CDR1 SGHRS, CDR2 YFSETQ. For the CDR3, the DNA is TGCGCCAGCAGCTTGTCAGGCGGCCCCTTAAACAATGAGCAGTTCTTC. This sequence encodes CASSLSGGPLNNEQFF.

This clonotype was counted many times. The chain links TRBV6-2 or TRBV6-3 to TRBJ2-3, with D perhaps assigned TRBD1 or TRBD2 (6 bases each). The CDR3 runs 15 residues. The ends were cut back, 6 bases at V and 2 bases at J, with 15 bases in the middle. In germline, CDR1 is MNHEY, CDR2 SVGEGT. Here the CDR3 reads CASRDGGWHTDTQYF. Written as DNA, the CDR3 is TGTGCCAGCAGGGACGGGGGCTGGCACACAGATACGCAGTATTTT.

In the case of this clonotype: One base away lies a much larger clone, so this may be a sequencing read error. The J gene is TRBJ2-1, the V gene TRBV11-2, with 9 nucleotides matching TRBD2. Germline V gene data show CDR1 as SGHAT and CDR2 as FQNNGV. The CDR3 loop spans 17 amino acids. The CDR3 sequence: CASGLVGRTSAYNEQFF. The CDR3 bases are TGTGCCAGCGGCTTAGTGGGCAGGACTAGCGCGTACAATGAGCAGTTCTTC.

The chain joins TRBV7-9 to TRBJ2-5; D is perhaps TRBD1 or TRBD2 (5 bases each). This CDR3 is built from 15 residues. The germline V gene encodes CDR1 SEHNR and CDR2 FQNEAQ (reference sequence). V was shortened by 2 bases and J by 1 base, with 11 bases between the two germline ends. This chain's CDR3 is CASSLPGRGQETQYF. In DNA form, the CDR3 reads TGTGCCAGCAGCTTACCGGGACGGGGCCAAGAGACCCAGTACTTC.

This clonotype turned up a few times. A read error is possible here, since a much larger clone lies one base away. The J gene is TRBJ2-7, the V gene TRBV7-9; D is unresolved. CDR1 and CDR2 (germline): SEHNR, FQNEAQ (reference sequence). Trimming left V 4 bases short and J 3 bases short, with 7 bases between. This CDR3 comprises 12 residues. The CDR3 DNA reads TGTGCCAGCAGCTCCAGGAACTACGAGCAGTACTTC. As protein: CASSSRNYEQYF.

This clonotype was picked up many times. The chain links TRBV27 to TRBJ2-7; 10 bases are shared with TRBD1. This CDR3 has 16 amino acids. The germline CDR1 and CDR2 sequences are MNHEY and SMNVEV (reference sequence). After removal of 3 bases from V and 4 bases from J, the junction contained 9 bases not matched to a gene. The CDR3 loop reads CASSFQRGDRGYEQYF. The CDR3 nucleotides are TGTGCCAGCAGTTTTCAAAGGGGGGACAGGGGTTACGAGCAGTACTTC.

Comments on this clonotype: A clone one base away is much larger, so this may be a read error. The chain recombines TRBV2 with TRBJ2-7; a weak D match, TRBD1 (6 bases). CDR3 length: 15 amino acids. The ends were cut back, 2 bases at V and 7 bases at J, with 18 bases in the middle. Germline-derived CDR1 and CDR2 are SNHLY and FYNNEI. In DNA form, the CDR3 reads TGTGCCAGCAGTGAATCTCTAGTGGGGACATGGGAGCAGTACTTC. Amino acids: CASSESLVGTWEQYF.

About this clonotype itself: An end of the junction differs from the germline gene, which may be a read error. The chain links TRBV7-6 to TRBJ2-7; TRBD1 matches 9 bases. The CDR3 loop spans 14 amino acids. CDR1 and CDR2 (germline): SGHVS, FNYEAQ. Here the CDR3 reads CASSSRTGEREQGF. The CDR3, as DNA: TGTGCCAGCAGCTCCCGGACAGGGGAACGCGAGCAGGGCTTC.

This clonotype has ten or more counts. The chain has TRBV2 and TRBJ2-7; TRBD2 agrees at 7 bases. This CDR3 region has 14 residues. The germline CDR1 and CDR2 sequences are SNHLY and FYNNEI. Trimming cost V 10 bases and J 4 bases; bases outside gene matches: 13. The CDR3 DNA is TGTGCCACCTCAAAGTTGCGGGAGTGGTACGAGCAGTACTTC. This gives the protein CATSKLREWYEQYF.

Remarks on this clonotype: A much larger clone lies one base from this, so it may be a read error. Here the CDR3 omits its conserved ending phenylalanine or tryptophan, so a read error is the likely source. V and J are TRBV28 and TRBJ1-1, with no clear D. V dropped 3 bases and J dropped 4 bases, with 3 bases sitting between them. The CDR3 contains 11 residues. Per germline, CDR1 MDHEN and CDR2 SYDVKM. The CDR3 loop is CASSFSTEAFL. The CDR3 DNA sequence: TGTGCCAGCAGTTTCTCCACTGAAGCTTTCCTT.

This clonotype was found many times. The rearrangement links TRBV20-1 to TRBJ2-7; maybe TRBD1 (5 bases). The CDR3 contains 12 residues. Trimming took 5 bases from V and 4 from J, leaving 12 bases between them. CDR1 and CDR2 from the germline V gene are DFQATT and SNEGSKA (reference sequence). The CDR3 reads CSAWQGTYEQYF. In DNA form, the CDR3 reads TGCAGTGCTTGGCAGGGCACATACGAGCAGTACTTC.